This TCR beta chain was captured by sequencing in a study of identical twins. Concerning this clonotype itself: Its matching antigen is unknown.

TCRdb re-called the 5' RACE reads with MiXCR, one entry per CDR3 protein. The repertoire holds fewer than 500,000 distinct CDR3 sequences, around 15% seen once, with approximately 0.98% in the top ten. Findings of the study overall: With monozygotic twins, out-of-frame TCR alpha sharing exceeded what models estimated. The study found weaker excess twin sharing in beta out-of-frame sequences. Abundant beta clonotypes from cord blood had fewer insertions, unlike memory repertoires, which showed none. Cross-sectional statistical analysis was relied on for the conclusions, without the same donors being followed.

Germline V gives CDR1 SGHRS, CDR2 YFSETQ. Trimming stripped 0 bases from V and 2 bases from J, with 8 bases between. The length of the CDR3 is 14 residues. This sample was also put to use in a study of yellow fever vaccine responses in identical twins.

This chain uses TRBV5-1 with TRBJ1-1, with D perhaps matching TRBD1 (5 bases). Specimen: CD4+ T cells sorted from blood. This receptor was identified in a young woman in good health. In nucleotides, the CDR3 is TGCGCCAGCAGCTTGGGACAGTTTAACACTGAAGCTTTCTTT. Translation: CASSLGQFNTEAFF.